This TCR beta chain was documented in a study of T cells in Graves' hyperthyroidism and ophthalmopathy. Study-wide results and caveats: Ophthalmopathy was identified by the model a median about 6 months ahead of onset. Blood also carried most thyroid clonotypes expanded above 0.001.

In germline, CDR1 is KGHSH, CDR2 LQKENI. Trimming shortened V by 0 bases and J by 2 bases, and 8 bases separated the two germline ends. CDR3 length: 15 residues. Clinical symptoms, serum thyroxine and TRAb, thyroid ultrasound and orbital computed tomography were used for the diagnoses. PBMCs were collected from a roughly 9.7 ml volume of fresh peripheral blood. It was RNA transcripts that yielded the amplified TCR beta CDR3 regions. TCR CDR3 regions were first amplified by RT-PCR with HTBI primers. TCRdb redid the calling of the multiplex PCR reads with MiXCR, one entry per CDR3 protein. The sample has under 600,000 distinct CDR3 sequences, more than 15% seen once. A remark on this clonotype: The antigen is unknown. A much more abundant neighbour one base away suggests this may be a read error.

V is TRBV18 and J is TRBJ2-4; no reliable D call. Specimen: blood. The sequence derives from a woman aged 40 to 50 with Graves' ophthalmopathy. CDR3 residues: CASSPPSFPKNIQYF. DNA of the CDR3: TGTGCCAGCTCACCACCCTCGTTCCCCAAAAACATTCAGTACTTC.